A selection of T cell receptor beta chains follows, all from one sample in a study of T cell responses to AZD1222 COVID-19 vaccine. Produced via immunoSEQ multiplex PCR; TCRdb's table is partial and in-frame only. The data contain 95,000 to 100,000 clones, roughly 90% of them singletons. This material consisted of peripheral blood, taken on day 0 of AZD1222 vaccination. These receptors were taken from an adult in good health. The CDR3 runs from the conserved cysteine through the conserved F or W. A D gene is named only where the DNA matches it firmly. Size is omitted from some rows. Given values are once, few, many or a class for expanded clones.

V gene	D gene	clone size	J gene	CDR3 DNA	CDR3 protein
TRBV27	.	.	TRBJ1-1	TGTGCCAGCAGTTCCCCCTCGGGGAACACTGAAGCTTTCTTT	CASSSPSGNTEAFF
TRBV2	TRBD2	few	TRBJ2-7	TGTGCCAGCATCGGACTAGCGGGACTTGAAGACTACGAGCAGTACTTC	CASIGLAGLEDYEQYF
TRBV4-3	.	.	TRBJ2-1	TGCGCCAGCAGCCAAGATTTAATAGCTAAGGATGAGCAGTTCTTC	CASSQDLIAKDEQFF
TRBV7-2	.	.	TRBJ2-7	TGTGCCAGCAGCCCCCCTCGGCCTGTTGAGCAGTACTTC	CASSPPRPVEQYF
TRBV6-5	.	.	TRBJ1-3	TGTGCCAGCACTCCGGTCGGGGTTGGAAACACCATATATTTT	CASTPVGVGNTIYF
TRBV7-2	TRBD2	.	TRBJ2-5	TGTGCCAGCAGCTTAGCCCGGACTCCGGGGGGGGAGACCCAGTACTTC	CASSLARTPGGETQYF
TRBV30	.	.	TRBJ1-1	TGTGCCTGGAAAGGGGGGAACACTGAAGCTTTCTTT	CAWKGGNTEAFF
TRBV6-5	.	.	TRBJ1-1	TGTGCCAGCAGTTACAATCGGGCTGAAGCTTTCTTT	CASSYNRAEAFF
TRBV28	.	.	TRBJ2-7	TGTGCCAGCGGCACAACCGGGCCTCCCTACGAGCAGTACTTC	CASGTTGPPYEQYF
TRBV27	TRBD1	.	TRBJ2-7	TGTGCCAGCAGTTCACAGGGGGCCGGGGAGCAGTACTTC	CASSSQGAGEQYF
TRBV28	.	.	TRBJ2-5	TGTGCCAGCAGTCTCCCCGGAGGGGGTAGGGAGACCCAGTACTTC	CASSLPGGGRETQYF
TRBV7-9	.	.	TRBJ2-5	TGTGCCAGCAGCTTAGAGTCGGACCAAGAGACCCAGTACTTC	CASSLESDQETQYF
TRBV12-3/TRBV12-4	.	.	TRBJ2-7	TGTGCCAGCAGTTCGGGAAGCTCCTACGAGCAGTACTTC	CASSSGSSYEQYF
TRBV29-1	.	.	TRBJ1-1	TGCAGCGTTTATGGGACTGAAGCTTTCTTT	CSVYGTEAFF
TRBV24-1	TRBD2	.	TRBJ2-1	TGTGCCACCAGTGATTTCTCGGGAGGGCCCTACAATGAGCAGTTCTTC	CATSDFSGGPYNEQFF
TRBV12-3/TRBV12-4	.	.	TRBJ2-7	TGTGCCAGCAGTTTAACGGTCAACGAGCAGTACTTC	CASSLTVNEQYF
TRBV5-6	.	.	TRBJ2-1	TGTGCCAGCAGCTTGGATGGTGGCTACAATGAGCAGTTCTTC	CASSLDGGYNEQFF
TRBV11-2	.	.	TRBJ2-2	TGTGCCAGCAGCTTCAGTCAGACCGGGGAGCTGTTTTTT	CASSFSQTGELFF
TRBV7-9	TRBD2	.	TRBJ2-3	TGTGCCAGCAGCTTAGTTGGGCCTTCGGGAGGTACGCAGTATTTT	CASSLVGPSGGTQYF
TRBV28	.	.	TRBJ1-2	TGTGCCAGCAGCCCCGGTTTGGGCTACACCTTC	CASSPGLGYTF
TRBV4-3	.	.	TRBJ2-7	TGCGCCAGCAGCCAAGAGACAGGGAGGTGGGAGCAGTACTTC	CASSQETGRWEQYF
TRBV5-4	.	.	TRBJ2-3	TGTGCCAGCAGCTTCGAGGGGACAGATACGCAGTATTTT	CASSFEGTDTQYF
TRBV28	TRBD2	once	TRBJ2-7	TGTGCCAGCAGTTCCCCAGAACTAGCGGGAGAGGACGAGCAGTACTTC	CASSSPELAGEDEQYF
TRBV7-9	.	.	TRBJ1-3	TGTGCCAGCAGCACCCTCAGGGGCCGTATTTCTGGAAACACCATATATTTT	CASSTLRGRISGNTIYF
TRBV5-1	.	.	TRBJ2-1	TGCGCCAGCAGCTTGCTGGGCGGGGCCTCTTACAATGAGCAGTTCTTC	CASSLLGGASYNEQFF